This T cell receptor (beta chain) is drawn from a study of T cells in Graves' hyperthyroidism and ophthalmopathy. Overall study: Peripheral blood was acquired at first diagnosis, ahead of any therapy whatsoever.

RNA transcripts gave rise to amplified TCR beta CDR3 regions. Initially, a first-round RT-PCR of the TCR CDR3 employed the HTBI primer set. One entry per CDR3 protein, called by TCRdb with MiXCR from the multiplex PCR reads. The repertoire holds approximately 430,000 distinct CDR3 sequences, less than 20% seen once, with around 7.7% in the top ten. This clonotype was detected many times. Subjects aged 18 to 65 presented with newly diagnosed hyperthyroidism of less than 2 months' duration. Germline values: CDR1 SGHDT, CDR2 YYEEEE. This CDR3 is 15 amino acids long. The J segment lost 5 bases and the V segment lost 4 bases, leaving 10 bases of the junction unmatched.

The receptor's source is a woman aged 18 to 35 with Graves' hyperthyroidism. The J gene is TRBJ1-2, the V gene TRBV5-6; 8 bases match TRBD1. Sequencing was done on a sample of blood. The CDR3 sequence is CASSPYRDRRYGYTF. The CDR3 bases are TGTGCCAGCAGCCCCTACCGGGACAGGAGATATGGCTACACCTTC.